The entry below describes one TCR beta chain. Assay: immunoSEQ multiplex PCR; the TCRdb copy retains only in-frame clones and omits some. Of approximately 64,000 clones listed, around 90% are singletons. The record originates from a study of OX40 agonist ivuxolimab in advanced cancers. Germline V lookup: CDR1 SGHRS, CDR2 YFSETQ. V was pared by 0 bases and J by 2 bases, with 9 bases between. The CDR3 has 14 amino acids. The rearrangement links TRBV5-1 to TRBJ2-7, with a possible D match to TRBD2 (5 bases). This clonotype was sampled from an adult with an advanced solid tumor such as melanoma, head and neck, liver or kidney cancer. The sample in question was CD4+ or CD8+ T cells sorted from blood, obtained in a trial of the OX40 agonist ivuxolimab. The CDR3, as DNA: TGCGCCAGCAGCTTGGGCGGGCAGCCCTACGAGCAGTACTTC. It encodes CASSLGGQPYEQYF.